The 4 T cell receptor beta chains presented below share a single source sample, sequenced in a study of blood T cell repertoires in COVID-19. Profiling relied on immunoSEQ multiplex PCR, and the TCRdb table lists in-frame clones only, not all of them. The data contain approximately 500,000 clones, 75% to 90% of them singletons. The source material was peripheral blood. The receptors come from a man between 18 and 29 years old with COVID-19, enrolled during active disease.

This clone was detected only once. The chain recombines TRBV7-2 with TRBJ1-1; 10 bases are a match to TRBD1. The CDR3 totals 15 residues. Germline V lookup: CDR1 SGHTA, CDR2 FQGNSA. The V gene end was trimmed by 5 bases and the J gene end by 5 bases; junction bases not matched to a gene: 8. The DNA of the CDR3 is TGTGCCAGCAGCCCCTGGACAGGGGGAGAAACTGAAGCTTTCTTT. Translating gives CASSPWTGGETEAFF.

The chain is built from TRBV5-4 and TRBJ2-3; TRBD2 matches at 8 bases. The CDR3 extends over 15 amino acids. V shed 5 bases, J shed 2 bases, and the junction held 7 bases outside the gene matches. The germline gives CDR1 SGHNT, CDR2 YYREEE (reference sequence). CDR3 region: CASRLAVQPTDTQYF. DNA for the CDR3: TGTGCCAGCAGACTAGCGGTCCAGCCCACAGATACGCAGTATTTT.

The chain combines TRBV6-5 with TRBJ1-1, with 11 bases aligning to TRBD1. Germline values: CDR1 MNHEY, CDR2 SVGAGI. This CDR3 region has 15 residues. V dropped 6 bases and J dropped 2; count of bases not matched to a gene: 5. The CDR3 loop reads CASSGGQGGNTEAFF. The CDR3 coding sequence is TGTGCCAGCAGCGGGGGACAGGGGGGCAACACTGAAGCTTTCTTT.

This clone has a handful of counts. The chain joins TRBV10-1 to TRBJ2-2; no definite D call. Germline loops: CDR1 WNHNN, CDR2 SYGVQD (reference sequence). Deletions cut 2 bases from V and 6 bases from J, with 4 bases between. This CDR3 has 12 amino acids. The DNA for the CDR3 is TGCGCCAGCAGTGAGGTCGCCGGGGAGCTGTTTTTT. Residues: CASSEVAGELFF.